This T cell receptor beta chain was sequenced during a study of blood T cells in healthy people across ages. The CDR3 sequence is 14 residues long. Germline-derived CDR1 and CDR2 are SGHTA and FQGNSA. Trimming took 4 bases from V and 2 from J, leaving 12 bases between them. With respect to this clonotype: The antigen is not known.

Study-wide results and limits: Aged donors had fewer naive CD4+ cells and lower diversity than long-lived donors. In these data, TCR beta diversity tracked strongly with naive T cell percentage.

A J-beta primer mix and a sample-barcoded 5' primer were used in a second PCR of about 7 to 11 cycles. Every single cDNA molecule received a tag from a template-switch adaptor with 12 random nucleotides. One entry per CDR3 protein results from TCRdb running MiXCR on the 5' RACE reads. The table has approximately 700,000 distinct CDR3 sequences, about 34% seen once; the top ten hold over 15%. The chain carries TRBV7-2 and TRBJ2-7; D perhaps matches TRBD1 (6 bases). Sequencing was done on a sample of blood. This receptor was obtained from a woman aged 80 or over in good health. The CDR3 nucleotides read TGTGCCAGCAGCTCCGTGACAGGTCCCTACGAGCAGTACTTC. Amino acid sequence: CASSSVTGPYEQYF.